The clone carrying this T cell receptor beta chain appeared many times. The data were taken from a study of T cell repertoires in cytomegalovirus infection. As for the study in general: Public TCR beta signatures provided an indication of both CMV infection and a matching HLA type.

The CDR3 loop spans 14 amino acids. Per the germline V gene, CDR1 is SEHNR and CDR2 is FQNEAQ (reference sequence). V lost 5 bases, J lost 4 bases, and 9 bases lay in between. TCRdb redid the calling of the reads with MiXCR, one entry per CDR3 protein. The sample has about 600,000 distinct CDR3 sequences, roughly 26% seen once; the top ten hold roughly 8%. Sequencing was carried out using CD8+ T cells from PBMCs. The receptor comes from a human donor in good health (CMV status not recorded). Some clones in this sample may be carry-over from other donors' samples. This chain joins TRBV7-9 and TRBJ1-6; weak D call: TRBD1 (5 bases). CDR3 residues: CASSPDSYNSPLHF. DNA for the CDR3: TGTGCCAGCAGCCCAGACAGTTATAATTCACCCCTCCACTTT.